Each of the 11 T cell receptor beta chains below was sequenced from the same sample in a study of CD8+ T cells in alopecia areata. It was cDNA, reverse transcribed from extracted RNA, that served as the sequencing template. Measured with immunoSEQ multiplex PCR; TCRdb has only the in-frame clones, and not every one. The table has over 90,000 clones, 65% to 90% seen once. The treatment denotes: oral pan-JAK inhibitor, 5-10 mg twice daily. The material was CD8+ T cells sorted from blood, obtained at week 34, from a patient treated with tofacitinib. All receptors come from a human donor with alopecia areata.

The chain combines TRBV4-1 with TRBJ2-5; unclear D gene. Germline CDR1 and CDR2: MGHRA and YSYEKL. Trimming left V 1 base short and J 2 bases short, with 20 bases between. This CDR3 comprises 18 residues. Here the CDR3 DNA reads TGCGCCAGCAGCCAAGCCCCCCGGACCGACAACCATCAAGAGACCCAGTACTTC. Protein product: CASSQAPRTDNHQETQYF.

The chain carries TRBV5-1 and TRBJ2-7, with TRBD2 matching 8 bases. V was pared by 4 bases and J by 0 bases, with 3 bases of the junction left unmatched. The CDR3 has 14 amino acids. Looked up from germline, CDR1 is SGHRS and CDR2 is YFSETQ. The CDR3 nucleotides are TGCGCCAGCAGCCCCGGGACTAGCTCCTACGAGCAGTACTTC. It translates to CASSPGTSSYEQYF.

The chain recombines TRBV29-1 with TRBJ1-2; TRBD1 agrees at 10 bases. Per germline, CDR1 SQVTM and CDR2 ANQGSEA. The junction had 9 bases not matched to a gene; V was cut back by 2 bases and J by 3 bases. The CDR3 runs 16 residues. In DNA form, the CDR3 reads TGCAGCGTTGAACTGGCCGGGACAGGGGTCGACTATGGCTACACCTTC. The encoded protein is CSVELAGTGVDYGYTF.

This clone was counted once. This chain connects TRBV18 to TRBJ2-1, with D possibly called TRBD1 or TRBD2 (5 bases each). CDR1 and CDR2 (germline): KGHSH, LQKENI. Trimming took 3 bases from V and 7 from J, leaving 13 bases between them. The CDR3 contains 14 residues. This chain's CDR3 is CASSPPSGGNEQFF. For the CDR3, the DNA is TGTGCCAGCTCACCCCCGAGTGGGGGAAATGAGCAGTTCTTC.

V gene TRBV18 combines with J gene TRBJ1-1; 7 nucleotides line up with TRBD1. J was trimmed by 3 bases and V by 0 bases; bases with no gene match: 7. The germline V gene has CDR1 KGHSH and CDR2 LQKENI. The CDR3 has 16 residues. The DNA of the CDR3 is TGTGCCAGCTCACCACCGGGACAGATCGGGGACACTGAAGCTTTCTTT. This encodes CASSPPGQIGDTEAFF.

This chain links TRBV7-8 with TRBJ1-1; D is ambiguous. With 3 bases removed from V and 3 bases from J, the gap between germline ends came to 8 bases. The germline gives CDR1 SGHVS, CDR2 FQNEAQ. The CDR3 totals 13 residues. CDR3 DNA sequence: TGTGCCAGCAGCTTCGGAGGAGACACTGAAGCTTTCTTT. Protein: CASSFGGDTEAFF.

As to this clone: One junction end disagrees with the germline gene, perhaps due to a read error. V usage is TRBV30 and J usage is TRBJ2-7; 9 bases fit TRBD2. The CDR3 has 11 residues. The germline gives CDR1 GTSNPN, CDR2 SVGIG (reference sequence). The CDR3 DNA follows: TGTGCTTGGACTAGCGAGCGCGAGCAGTACTTC. It translates to CAWTSEREQYF.

This chain connects TRBV29-1 to TRBJ2-7, with 9 bases identical to TRBD2. In germline, CDR1 is SQVTM, CDR2 ANQGSEA. The junction had 4 bases not matched to a gene; V was cut back by 4 bases and J by 3 bases. The length of the CDR3 is 13 residues. This CDR3 reads CSVGLADNYEQYF. For the CDR3, the DNA is TGCAGCGTTGGACTAGCGGATAACTACGAGCAGTACTTC.

The chain employs TRBV5-6 and TRBJ2-3; no definite D call. Germline CDR1 SGHDT, CDR2 YYEEEE. The CDR3 contains 13 residues. With 0 bases removed from V and 2 bases from J, the gap between germline ends came to 4 bases. The CDR3 loop is CASSLGITDTQYF. CDR3 in DNA: TGTGCCAGCAGCTTGGGGATCACAGATACGCAGTATTTT.

The chain has TRBV19 and TRBJ2-1; D is perhaps TRBD1 (6 bases). The CDR3 spans 14 residues. Deletions cut 5 bases from V and 9 bases from J, with 17 bases between. Germline lookup yields CDR1 LNHDA and CDR2 SQIVND (reference sequence). The CDR3 bases are TGTGCCAGTAGTGTTTACAGGGAAGATAGTGAGCAGTTCTTC. Translated: CASSVYREDSEQFF.

This clone occurred once. This chain uses TRBV19 with TRBJ1-5; no reliable D call. V was pared by 10 bases and J by 5 bases, with 12 bases between. Germline CDR1 and CDR2: LNHDA and SQIVND (reference sequence). CDR3 length: 12 residues. For the CDR3, the DNA is TGTGCCACGGGAGGGCAGCATCAGCCCCAGCATTTT. It translates to CATGGQHQPQHF.